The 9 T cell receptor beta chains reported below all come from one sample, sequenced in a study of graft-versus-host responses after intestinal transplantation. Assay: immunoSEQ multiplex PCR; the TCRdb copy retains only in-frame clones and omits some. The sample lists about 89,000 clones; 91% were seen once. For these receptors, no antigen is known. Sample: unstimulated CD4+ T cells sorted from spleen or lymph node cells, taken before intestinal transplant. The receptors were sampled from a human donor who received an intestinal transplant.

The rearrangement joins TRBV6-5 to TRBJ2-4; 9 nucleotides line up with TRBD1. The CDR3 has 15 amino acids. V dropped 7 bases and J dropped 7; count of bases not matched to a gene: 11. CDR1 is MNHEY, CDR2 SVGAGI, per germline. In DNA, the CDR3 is TGTGCCAGCACCTTACAGGGGGCCGTTGAGAACATTCAGTACTTC. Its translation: CASTLQGAVENIQYF.

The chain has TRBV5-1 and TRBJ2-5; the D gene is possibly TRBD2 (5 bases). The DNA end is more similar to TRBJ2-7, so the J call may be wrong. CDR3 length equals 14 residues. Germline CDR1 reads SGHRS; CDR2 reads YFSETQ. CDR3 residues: CASSLGPPAGEQYF. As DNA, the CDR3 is TGCGCCAGCAGCTTGGGTCCCCCGGCGGGCGAGCAGTACTTC.

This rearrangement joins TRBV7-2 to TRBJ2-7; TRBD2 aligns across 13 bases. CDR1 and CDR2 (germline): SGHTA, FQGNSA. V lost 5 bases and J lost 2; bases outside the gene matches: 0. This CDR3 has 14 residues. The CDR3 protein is CASSTSGGAYEQYF. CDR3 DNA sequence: TGTGCCAGCAGCACTAGCGGGGGGGCCTACGAGCAGTACTTC.

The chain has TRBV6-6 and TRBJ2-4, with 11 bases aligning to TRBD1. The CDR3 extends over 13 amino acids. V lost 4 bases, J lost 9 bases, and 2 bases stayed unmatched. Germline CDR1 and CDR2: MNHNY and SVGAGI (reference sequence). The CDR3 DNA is TGTGCCAGCAGTTGGGACAGGGGGACCATTCAGTACTTC. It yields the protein CASSWDRGTIQYF.

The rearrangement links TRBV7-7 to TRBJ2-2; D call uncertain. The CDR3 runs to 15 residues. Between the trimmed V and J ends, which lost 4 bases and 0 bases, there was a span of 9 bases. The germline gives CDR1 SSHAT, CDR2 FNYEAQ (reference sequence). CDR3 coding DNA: TGTGCCAGCAGCTATAGATTCGCGAACACCGGGGAGCTGTTTTTT. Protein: CASSYRFANTGELFF.

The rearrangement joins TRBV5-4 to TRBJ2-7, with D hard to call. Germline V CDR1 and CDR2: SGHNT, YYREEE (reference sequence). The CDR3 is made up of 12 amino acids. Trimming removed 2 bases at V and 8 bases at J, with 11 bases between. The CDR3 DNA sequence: TGTGCCAGCAGCTTACGAGTTTCCCAGCAGTACTTC. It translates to CASSLRVSQQYF.

DNA for the CDR3: TGTGCCTGGAGTGTACGTATGTCGGTGAACACCGGGGAGCTGTTTTTT. Protein: CAWSVRMSVNTGELFF. This chain joins TRBV30 and TRBJ2-2; the D is unclear. Trimming left V 0 bases short and J 1 base short, with 12 bases between. Germline V gene lookup returns CDR1 GTSNPN and CDR2 SVGIG (reference sequence). CDR3 length: 16 amino acids.

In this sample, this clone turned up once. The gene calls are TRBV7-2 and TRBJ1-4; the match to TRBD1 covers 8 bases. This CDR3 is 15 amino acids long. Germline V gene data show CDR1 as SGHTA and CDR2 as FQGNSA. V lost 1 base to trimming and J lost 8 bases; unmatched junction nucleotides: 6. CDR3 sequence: CASSLDRGMKEKLFF. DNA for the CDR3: TGTGCCAGCAGCTTAGACAGGGGGATGAAGGAAAAACTGTTTTTT.

The CDR3 sequence is CASSPTRQGWEKLFF. The CDR3 coding sequence is TGCGCCAGCAGCCCTACTAGACAGGGTTGGGAAAAACTGTTTTTT. This chain connects TRBV4-3 to TRBJ1-4, with 7 bases lining up with TRBD1. CDR1 and CDR2 from the germline V gene are LGHNA and YSLEER. The CDR3 sequence is 15 residues long. V lost 4 bases and J lost 8; bases outside the gene matches: 10.